Listed below are T cell receptor beta chains from one sample, sequenced in a study of blood T cells in healthy people across ages. TCRdb passed the 5' RACE reads through MiXCR, listing each CDR3 protein once. The sample comprises hundreds of thousands of distinct CDR3 sequences, 58% of which are singletons, and 30% to 40% rests with the top ten. The sequencing sample was made of blood. The receptors stem from a man aged 55-75 years in good health. Each CDR3 is given with its conserved first and last residue. A D gene is named only where the DNA matches it firmly. The size entry is marked missing in some rows and otherwise reads once, few, many or a size class.

V	J	D	size	CDR3	DNA
TRBV6-2/TRBV6-3	TRBJ2-5	TRBD2	NA	CASMGGLLETQYF	TGTGCCAGCATGGGGGGACTATTGGAGACCCAGTACTTC
TRBV28	TRBJ2-1	NA	few	CASSLGHINEQFF	TGTGCCAGCAGTCTCGGACATATCAATGAGCAGTTCTTC
TRBV11-2	TRBJ1-5	NA	NA	CASSAGFQSNQPQHF	TGTGCCAGCAGCGCCGGGTTTCAAAGCAATCAGCCCCAGCATTTT
TRBV3-1	TRBJ2-5	NA	NA	CASSQDAVQTQYF	TGTGCCAGCAGCCAAGATGCGGTCCAGACCCAGTACTTC
TRBV20-1	TRBJ2-7	NA	NA	CSARRGVGSSYEQYF	TGCAGTGCCAGGAGAGGGGTAGGGAGCTCCTACGAGCAGTACTTC
TRBV7-2	TRBJ2-7	NA	NA	CASSEPRRDTYSHEQYF	TGTGCCAGCAGCGAACCCCGCCGGGACACTTACTCCCACGAGCAGTACTTC
TRBV6-6	TRBJ2-7	NA	NA	CASSYNRVAYEQYF	TGTGCCAGCAGTTACAACAGGGTGGCCTACGAGCAGTACTTC
TRBV20-1	TRBJ2-6	NA	many	CSASSGANVLTF	TGCAGTGCTAGCTCTGGGGCCAACGTCCTGACTTTC
TRBV20-1	TRBJ2-7	NA	NA	CSARSGTSPYEQYF	TGCAGTGCTAGATCAGGGACCTCTCCCTACGAGCAGTACTTC
TRBV3-1	TRBJ1-5	TRBD1	NA	CASSQGTGGGQPQHF	TGTGCCAGCAGCCAAGGGACAGGGGGCGGGCAGCCCCAGCATTTT
TRBV3-1	TRBJ2-4	TRBD2	few	CASSQLTGRSGGLELAKNIQYF	TGTGCCAGCAGCCAGCTTACGGGCCGTAGCGGGGGCCTTGAACTAGCCAAAAACATTCAGTACTTC
TRBV28	TRBJ2-1	TRBD1	NA	CASTIGPGGSYNEQFF	TGTGCCAGCACCATCGGCCCAGGGGGCTCCTACAATGAGCAGTTCTTC
TRBV11-2	TRBJ1-1	TRBD1	NA	CASSLIGGGFEAFF	TGTGCCAGCAGCTTAATAGGGGGCGGGTTTGAAGCTTTCTTT
TRBV7-2	TRBJ2-7	NA	few	CASSIRGDAGYEQYF	TGTGCCAGCAGCATTAGGGGTGACGCGGGCTACGAGCAGTACTTC
TRBV10-3	TRBJ1-2	NA	many	CAISESTAYGYTF	TGTGCCATCAGTGAGTCGACGGCCTATGGCTACACCTTC
TRBV14	TRBJ1-2	NA	NA	CASSQARGTYGYTF	TGTGCCAGCAGCCAAGCCAGGGGTACCTATGGCTACACCTTC
TRBV28	TRBJ2-1	NA	NA	CASRAVGEQFF	TGTGCCAGCAGGGCGGTAGGCGAGCAGTTCTTC
TRBV28	TRBJ2-5	NA	once	CASNLSGNQETQYF	TGTGCCAGCAATTTGAGCGGTAACCAAGAGACCCAGTACTTC
TRBV5-1	TRBJ1-2	NA	NA	CASSLWVGGRNPTNYGYTF	TGCGCCAGCAGCTTGTGGGTTGGGGGGCGCAATCCAACTAACTATGGCTACACCTTC
TRBV10-3	TRBJ2-6	TRBD2	NA	CALGEGEGPSGANVLTF	TGTGCCCTGGGGGAGGGCGAGGGTCCTTCTGGGGCCAACGTCCTGACTTTC
TRBV5-1	TRBJ2-5	TRBD2	few	CASSLVPGSGIETQYF	TGCGCCAGCAGCTTGGTTCCAGGGAGCGGGATTGAGACCCAGTACTTC
TRBV7-2	TRBJ2-7	TRBD1	NA	CASTPSQGTTYEQYF	TGTGCCAGCACCCCCTCACAGGGGACGACCTACGAGCAGTACTTC
TRBV28	TRBJ2-1	TRBD2	NA	CATNGGALGEQFF	TGTGCCACCAACGGGGGGGCCCTGGGTGAGCAGTTCTTC
TRBV11-2	TRBJ2-5	TRBD1	NA	CASSTGTAEETQYF	TGTGCCAGCAGCACCGGGACAGCAGAAGAGACCCAGTACTTC
TRBV2	TRBJ2-1	NA	once	CASSEAPEAYNEQFF	TGTGCCAGCAGTGAAGCCCCGGAGGCCTACAATGAGCAGTTCTTC
TRBV20-1	TRBJ2-3	TRBD2	NA	CSAQRGPKSSTDTQYF	TGCAGTGCCCAGCGGGGGCCGAAATCTAGCACAGATACGCAGTATTTT
TRBV9	TRBJ1-1	NA	NA	CASSAGAGRTEAFF	TGTGCCAGCAGTGCAGGGGCGGGCCGGACTGAAGCTTTCTTT
TRBV7-9	TRBJ1-2	NA	NA	CASSLAPGRANYGYTF	TGTGCCAGCAGCTTAGCCCCGGGTCGAGCTAACTATGGCTACACCTTC
TRBV5-5	TRBJ1-2	TRBD1	few	CASSFRQGQASNYGYTF	TGTGCCAGCAGCTTCCGACAGGGGCAGGCGAGTAACTATGGCTACACCTTC
TRBV20-1	TRBJ2-3	NA	NA	CSASTRGTDTQYF	TGCAGTGCTAGTACGCGCGGCACAGATACGCAGTATTTT
TRBV20-1	TRBJ2-1	TRBD2	NA	CSAKPLAGGIYNEQFF	TGCAGTGCCAAACCCTTAGCGGGGGGTATATACAATGAGCAGTTCTTC
TRBV20-1	TRBJ2-7	NA	few	CSASLGTYYEQYF	TGCAGTGCTAGCCTCGGGACATATTACGAGCAGTACTTC
TRBV20-1	TRBJ1-1	NA	NA	CSATGEFTEAFF	TGCAGTGCTACAGGGGAATTCACTGAAGCTTTCTTT
TRBV6-2/TRBV6-3	TRBJ1-1	NA	NA	CASTRGVGANTEAFF	TGTGCCAGCACCCGGGGCGTGGGCGCGAATACTGAAGCTTTCTTT
TRBV7-9	TRBJ2-1	TRBD2	few	CASLRGAYNEQFF	TGTGCCAGCCTGCGGGGGGCTTACAATGAGCAGTTCTTC
TRBV4-1	TRBJ2-1	TRBD2	few	CASSQPGLAGNEQFF	TGCGCCAGCAGCCAACCGGGACTAGCGGGCAATGAGCAGTTCTTC
TRBV2	TRBJ2-5	NA	few	CASSERGRETQYF	TGTGCCAGCAGTGAACGGGGGAGGGAGACCCAGTACTTC
TRBV5-1	TRBJ1-4	NA	NA	CASGLRGGEKLFF	TGCGCCAGCGGACTGAGGGGGGGCGAAAAACTGTTTTTT
TRBV10-3	TRBJ2-2	TRBD1	NA	CAISPGQGGTGELFF	TGTGCCATCAGTCCGGGACAGGGGGGAACCGGGGAGCTGTTTTTT
TRBV20-1	TRBJ1-4	NA	few	CSAGGRSNEKLFF	TGCAGTGCCGGGGGACGGTCTAATGAAAAACTGTTTTTT
TRBV29-1	TRBJ2-5	NA	NA	CSAKTGTKTTETQYF	TGCAGCGCCAAGACAGGGACTAAGACTACAGAGACCCAGTACTTC
TRBV5-1	TRBJ2-3	NA	NA	CASTTSHDTDTQYF	TGCGCCAGCACCACTAGCCACGACACAGATACGCAGTATTTT
TRBV29-1	TRBJ2-5	NA	few	CSVVSSFETQYF	TGCAGCGTTGTATCAAGTTTTGAGACCCAGTACTTC
TRBV10-3	TRBJ1-1	NA	few	CAISESEGTEAFF	TGTGCCATCAGTGAGTCCGAGGGCACTGAAGCTTTCTTT
TRBV6-6	TRBJ2-1	NA	NA	CASSSTGMTEQFF	TGTGCCAGCAGCTCTACAGGGATGACTGAGCAGTTCTTC
TRBV11-2	TRBJ2-5	TRBD1	NA	CASSSWTGSVRETQYF	TGTGCCAGCAGCTCCTGGACAGGGAGCGTCCGAGAGACCCAGTACTTC
TRBV20-1	TRBJ1-2	NA	NA	CSATSHNYGYTF	TGCAGTGCTACTAGCCATAACTATGGCTACACCTTC
TRBV18	TRBJ2-5	NA	NA	CASSPDVGARETQYF	TGTGCCAGCTCACCAGATGTGGGGGCCAGGGAGACCCAGTACTTC
TRBV5-1	TRBJ2-1	NA	NA	CASSLGTASNEQFF	TGCGCCAGCAGCTTGGGGACAGCTAGCAATGAGCAGTTCTTC
TRBV7-6	TRBJ2-1	TRBD1	few	CASTPRTGGYNEQFF	TGTGCCAGCACCCCGAGGACAGGGGGATACAATGAGCAGTTCTTC
TRBV29-1	TRBJ2-3	NA	few	CSSGAEGADTQYF	TGCAGCTCGGGTGCGGAGGGGGCAGATACGCAGTATTTT
TRBV29-1	TRBJ2-7	NA	NA	CSVAGQRTYEQYF	TGCAGCGTTGCAGGACAGCGAACCTACGAGCAGTACTTC
TRBV20-1	TRBJ2-5	NA	many	CSADPWRPNQETQYF	TGCAGTGCTGACCCGTGGCGGCCAAACCAAGAGACCCAGTACTTC
TRBV12-3/TRBV12-4	TRBJ1-6	NA	NA	CASSPGTQTSPLHF	TGTGCCAGCAGTCCCGGGACTCAGACTTCACCCCTCCACTTT
TRBV7-2	TRBJ2-1	NA	NA	CASSQVGPNNNEQFF	TGTGCCAGCAGCCAGGTGGGGCCAAACAACAATGAGCAGTTCTTC
TRBV29-1	TRBJ2-1	TRBD1	NA	CSVDTGGGYNEQFF	TGCAGCGTAGATACAGGGGGTGGTTACAATGAGCAGTTCTTC